These T cell receptor beta chains were read from a single sample in a study of PD-1 blockade in classical Hodgkin lymphoma. Sequenced by immunoSEQ multiplex PCR; TCRdb stores in-frame clones only, minus some. Here the sample spans roughly 20,000 clones, roughly 85% being singletons. Sample: peripheral blood mononuclear cells (PBMCs), taken before the second cycle of nivolumab. Receptors were obtained from a human donor with classical Hodgkin lymphoma. Each CDR3 is given without its conserved first and last residue.

cdr3_aa v_call
ASRTAGTSGWETQY TRBV19
ASSYRAGGNNEQF TRBV6-5
ATSLPDKVGQPQH TRBV15
ASSPLSSRNTEAF TRBV5-1
ASSLGTETQY TRBV13
ASSQGQGPTYEQY TRBV4-1
ASSRASGYSGANVLT TRBV19
ASSLGTSGSEETQY TRBV5-1
ASSTGQGHTGELF TRBV5-1
ASSLGQYEEAF TRBV5-1
ASSPRGALTGANVLT TRBV5-6
ASSWAGTGKDEAF TRBV5-1
ASSLAVSSGGETQY TRBV7-9
ASSWDRDTEAF TRBV5-6
ASSYSTLQGSTEAF TRBV6-6
ASSQRGGLGVDTQY TRBV5-4